The 32 T cell receptor beta chains below were found in one sample sequenced in a study of spatial heterogeneity in lung cancer. Time point denoted: sample taken at primary tumor resection. Findings and caveats of the study: Tumors with more nonsynonymous mutations had more expanded intratumoral alpha and beta TCRs.

TCRdb called the 5' RACE reads again in MiXCR, with one record for every CDR3 protein. This table holds around 12,000 distinct CDR3 sequences, 4.5% to 6% found once. These TCRs are of unknown antigen specificity. Sequences were derived from lung tumor tissue, sampled at surgery. The receptors originated from a female donor with early-stage non-small cell lung cancer.

This clonotype was counted many times. J is TRBJ2-2 and V is TRBV6-5; D perhaps matches TRBD2 (6 bases). V lost 2 bases and J 4 bases, leaving 14 bases between the germline ends. CDR1 MNHEY and CDR2 SVGAGI come from the germline V gene. This CDR3 is built from 16 residues. This CDR3 reads CASSYGRSPTTGELFF. For the CDR3, the DNA is TGTGCCAGCAGTTACGGGAGGTCCCCCACCACCGGGGAGCTGTTTTTT.

The rearrangement joins TRBV13 to TRBJ1-1, with D unresolved. Germline CDR1 PRHDT, CDR2 FYEKMQ (reference sequence). V lost 2 bases, J lost 8 bases, and 9 bases lay in between. The CDR3 runs 12 residues. This CDR3 reads CASSLREYEAFF. CDR3 coding DNA: TGTGCCAGCAGCTTAAGGGAGTACGAAGCTTTCTTT.

By sample share, this clonotype is medium-sized. The chain is built from TRBV18 and TRBJ2-7; unclear D gene. The CDR3 has 14 amino acids. The germline gives CDR1 KGHSH, CDR2 LQKENI. The V gene lost 5 bases and the J gene lost 3 bases, with 14 bases spanning the gap. CDR3 DNA sequence: TGTGCCAGCTCAGAGGACCTGGTAAGCTACGAGCAGTACTTC. Translation gives CASSEDLVSYEQYF.

This clonotype was counted at least ten times. The rearrangement uses TRBV20-1 and TRBJ1-6, with D unresolved. The CDR3 covers 12 residues. Trimming took off 3 bases at V and 7 bases at J, with 7 bases between the two ends. The germline V gene has CDR1 DFQATT and CDR2 SNEGSKA (reference sequence). CDR3 DNA sequence: TGCAGTGCTAGGGGCGGGAATTCACCCCTCCACTTT. Translation: CSARGGNSPLHF.

This clonotype occurred many times. The chain employs TRBV18 and TRBJ1-1; D gene uncertain. The CDR3 is made up of 15 amino acids. Trimming took off 6 bases at V and 1 base at J, with 15 bases between the two ends. Germline V gene data show CDR1 as KGHSH and CDR2 as LQKENI. The CDR3 sequence is CASSQLGLPNTEAFF. CDR3 DNA sequence: TGTGCCAGCTCCCAACTAGGCCTCCCGAACACTGAAGCTTTCTTT. Together with reference TRBV18 and TRBJ1-1, the CDR3 gives the full variable domain: NAGVMQNPRHLVRRRGQEARLRCSPMKGHSHVYWYRQLPEEGLKFMVYLQKENIIDESGMPKERFSAEFPKEGPSILRIQQVVRGDSAAYFCASSQLGLPNTEAFFGQGTRLTVV.

The sample holds many counts of this clonotype. The chain joins TRBV29-1 to TRBJ1-1; D might be TRBD1 (6 bases). Germline V gene sequence: CDR1 SQVTM, CDR2 ANQGSEA. V lost 7 bases and J 11 bases, leaving 17 bases between the germline ends. The CDR3 has 11 amino acids. CDR3 bases: TGCAGCGCCGAGGGGGGCCCTCGGGCTTTCTTT. Translated, it gives CSAEGGPRAFF.

By sample fraction, this clonotype is medium-sized (0.01 to 0.1%). CDR3: CASLGLFTDTQYF. In nucleotides, the CDR3 is TGCGCCAGCCTGGGACTTTTCACAGATACGCAGTATTTT. V gene TRBV10-2 combines with J gene TRBJ2-3; weak D call: TRBD2 (6 bases). The CDR3 is 13 amino acids. Trimming removed 8 bases from V and 2 bases from J, with 11 bases in between. Germline V gene sequence: CDR1 WSHSY, CDR2 SAAADI.

This clonotype appeared many times. The gene calls are TRBV7-3 and TRBJ2-5; perhaps D is TRBD1 or TRBD2 (5 bases each). The length of the CDR3 is 15 residues. Trimming left V 3 bases short and J 4 bases short, with 15 bases between. Germline CDR1 is SGHTA and CDR2 is FQGTGA. The CDR3, as DNA: TGTGCCAGCAGCTTTTCCGGGGCGGTAAGAGAGACCCAGTACTTC. Its translation is CASSFSGAVRETQYF.

Many counts were recorded for this clonotype. V gene TRBV12-3 or TRBV12-4 combines with J gene TRBJ2-7; no clear D. The CDR3 length is 13 residues. Trimming removed 2 bases at V and 5 bases at J, with 10 bases between. The DNA for the CDR3 is TGTGCCAGCAGTTTAAGGCAGGCTAACGAGCAGTACTTC. Amino acid sequence: CASSLRQANEQYF.

This clonotype was counted ten times or more. CDR3 DNA: TGTGCCACCAGGGGAGCGGGAGGGAATGAGCAGTTCTTC. Its translation is CATRGAGGNEQFF. V and J are TRBV24-1 and TRBJ2-1; 10 bases are a match to TRBD2. The CDR3 is made up of 13 amino acids. Germline lookup yields CDR1 KGHDR and CDR2 SFDVKD. Trimming took 7 bases from V and 7 from J; bases not matched to a gene: 3.

This clonotype was detected many times. V is TRBV12-3 or TRBV12-4 and J is TRBJ2-5; 9 bases match TRBD1. The CDR3 totals 15 residues. V trimming: 6 bases; J trimming: 0 bases; junction bases outside the gene matches: 5. The CDR3 region has the DNA TGTGCCAGCAGGACAGGGGGGTCGTACCAAGAGACCCAGTACTTC. Protein product: CASRTGGSYQETQYF.

On this clonotype itself: Its ends do not fully match the called genes, so a read error is possible. The gene calls are TRBV15 and TRBJ2-5, with D unresolved. Germline V lookup: CDR1 LNHNV, CDR2 YYDKDF (reference sequence). The CDR3 is 12 residues long. This chain's CDR3 is CATNRSRETQYF. The CDR3 DNA sequence: TGTGCCACCAACAGATCGCGAGAGACCCAGTACTTC.

This clonotype was seen a handful of times. This sequence joins TRBV7-9 and TRBJ2-3; no firm D call. The CDR3 is made up of 12 amino acids. The V and J ends lost 1 base and 5 bases respectively, with 4 bases between them. Germline CDR1 SEHNR, CDR2 FQNEAQ (reference sequence). The CDR3 sequence is CASSLGIDTQYF. CDR3 nucleotide sequence: TGTGCCAGCAGCTTAGGTATAGATACGCAGTATTTT.

This clonotype was seen many times. The rearrangement uses TRBV30 and TRBJ2-1; tentatively, D is TRBD1 (5 bases). The CDR3 is 15 amino acids. The germline V and J ends were trimmed by 0 bases and 5 bases, with 14 bases remaining between them. Germline lookup yields CDR1 GTSNPN and CDR2 SVGIG (reference sequence). The CDR3 spells CAWSVRGRAHNEQFF. CDR3 nucleotides: TGTGCCTGGAGTGTACGAGGCAGGGCCCACAATGAGCAGTTCTTC.

This clonotype came up many times. The J gene is TRBJ2-2, the V gene TRBV4-1; TRBD1 agrees at 10 bases. Trimming cost V 0 bases and J 3 bases; bases outside gene matches: 7. The CDR3 is made up of 18 amino acids. Germline V gene sequence: CDR1 MGHRA, CDR2 YSYEKL. CDR3 sequence reads: CASSQDVMGTGDTGELFF. In DNA, the CDR3 is TGCGCCAGCAGCCAAGACGTCATGGGGACAGGGGACACCGGGGAGCTGTTTTTT.

The chain recombines TRBV20-1 with TRBJ1-5; D is unclear. Per germline, CDR1 DFQATT and CDR2 SNEGSKA (reference sequence). V lost 0 bases, J lost 3 bases, and 9 bases lay in between. The CDR3 loop spans 14 amino acids. CDR3 loop: CSARDARLNQPQHF. Written as DNA, the CDR3 is TGCAGTGCTAGAGATGCCAGGCTCAATCAGCCCCAGCATTTT.

This clonotype was counted at least ten times. J is TRBJ1-1 and V is TRBV2, with D possibly being TRBD1 (6 bases). With 7 bases removed from V and 0 bases from J, the gap between germline ends came to 15 bases. Germline V lookup: CDR1 SNHLY, CDR2 FYNNEI. The CDR3 sequence is 15 residues long. CDR3 in DNA: TGTGCCAGCAAGCAGGCAGGGGTAATGAACACTGAAGCTTTCTTT. Amino acids: CASKQAGVMNTEAFF.

This clonotype qualifies as medium-sized (0.01 to 0.1%). The CDR3 nucleotides read TGTGCCAGCAGCTCGCCAAACGCACAGGGACGAACGCAGTATTTT. Translated: CASSSPNAQGRTQYF. This rearrangement joins TRBV9 to TRBJ2-3; the D gene is possibly TRBD1 (6 bases). Trimming removed 4 bases at V and 9 bases at J, with 21 bases between. Germline-derived CDR1 and CDR2 are SGDLS and YYNGEE. This CDR3 spans 15 amino acids. Full variable domain (outside the CDR3, taken from reference TRBV9 and TRBJ2-3): DSGVTQTPKHLITATGQRVTLRCSPRSGDLSVYWYQQSLDQGLQFLIQYYNGEERAKGNILERFSAQQFPDLHSELNLSSLELGDSALYFCASSSPNAQGRTQYFGPGTRLTVL.

V is TRBV20-1 and J is TRBJ1-5; no definite D call. The V and J ends lost 3 bases and 0 bases respectively, with 3 bases between them. Germline CDR1 DFQATT, CDR2 SNEGSKA (reference sequence). This CDR3 region has 12 residues. The CDR3 DNA is TGCAGTGCTAGTCCTAGCAATCAGCCCCAGCATTTT. It yields the protein CSASPSNQPQHF.

This clonotype occurred many times. The V gene is TRBV5-1, the J gene TRBJ1-6, with D maybe TRBD1 (5 bases). V was cut by 4 bases and J by 10 bases, with 12 bases left in between. The length of the CDR3 is 13 residues. The germline V gene has CDR1 SGHRS and CDR2 YFSETQ. CDR3 loop: CASSLRQTSPLHF. DNA for the CDR3: TGCGCCAGCAGCCTCCGACAGACGTCACCCCTCCACTTT.

This clonotype was seen at least ten times. DNA for the CDR3: TGCAGTGCCCGGAGGGACAGGGGCAATGAGCAGTTCTTC. Translation gives CSARRDRGNEQFF. This chain connects TRBV20-1 to TRBJ2-1; 10 bases fit TRBD1. V shed 6 bases and J 6 bases; nucleotides not matched to a gene: 5. Germline loops: CDR1 DFQATT, CDR2 SNEGSKA (reference sequence). CDR3 length: 13 amino acids.

In this sample, this clonotype turned up many times. The chain uses TRBV4-1 and TRBJ2-7; 7 bases align to TRBD1. This CDR3 spans 16 amino acids. CDR1 is MGHRA and CDR2 is YSYEKL in the germline V gene. After removal of 4 bases from V and 1 base from J, the junction contained 10 bases not matched to a gene. The CDR3 region has the DNA TGCGCCAGCAGCCTCGGGCCGGGGACAGTATCCTACGAGCAGTACTTC. Encoded protein: CASSLGPGTVSYEQYF.

The rearrangement joins TRBV18 to TRBJ2-1, with D maybe TRBD1 (5 bases). This CDR3 has 13 residues. CDR1 is KGHSH and CDR2 is LQKENI in the germline V gene. V lost 6 bases and J 7 bases, leaving 13 bases between the germline ends. The CDR3 DNA is TGTGCCAGCTCCGTCCTTAGGACAAATGAGCAGTTCTTC. Translating it yields CASSVLRTNEQFF.

This clonotype was detected many times. This chain links TRBV12-3 or TRBV12-4 with TRBJ1-2, with TRBD1 matching over 8 bases. The V segment lost 4 bases and the J segment 0 bases; nucleotides outside the gene matches: 10. CDR3 length: 17 residues. CDR3 nucleotides: TGTGCCAGCAGTTCAATAAGGGGGACAGGAGCTAACTATGGCTACACCTTC. Amino acids: CASSSIRGTGANYGYTF.

This clonotype has a count of ten or more. The chain links TRBV5-5 to TRBJ2-7; D gene unclear. Trimming removed 0 bases at V and 1 base at J, with 11 bases between. This CDR3 spans 15 amino acids. CDR1 and CDR2 from the germline V gene are SGHKS and YYEKEE (reference sequence). CDR3 bases: TGTGCCAGCAGCTTGGGAGCTAGACGGTCCTACGAGCAGTACTTC. The encoded protein is CASSLGARRSYEQYF.

This clonotype was recorded many times. This chain links TRBV7-9 with TRBJ2-1; 7 bases are shared with TRBD2. Germline assignment: CDR1 SEHNR and CDR2 FQNEAQ (reference sequence). V lost 5 bases, J lost 0 bases, and 4 bases stayed unmatched. There are 15 residues in the CDR3. CDR3 loop: CASSRGVSSYNEQFF. The DNA of the CDR3 is TGTGCCAGCAGCCGGGGGGTCAGCTCCTACAATGAGCAGTTCTTC.

In its sample, this clonotype was seen many times. The chain is built from TRBV29-1 and TRBJ2-7; 9 bases are a match to TRBD1. Looked up from germline, CDR1 is SQVTM and CDR2 is ANQGSEA. After removal of 6 bases from V and 3 bases from J, the junction contained 6 bases not matched to a gene. The length of the CDR3 is 13 residues. The CDR3 nucleotides are TGCAGCGTCCGACAGGGACAGGGCTACGAGCAGTACTTC. It is translated as CSVRQGQGYEQYF.

This clonotype was picked up many times. The chain couples TRBV19 to TRBJ2-7; D uncertain. Germline V gene sequence: CDR1 LNHDA, CDR2 SQIVND (reference sequence). V was cut by 5 bases and J by 0 bases, with 2 bases left in between. CDR3 length: 11 amino acids. The chain's CDR3 is CASSLSYEQYF. The CDR3 bases are TGTGCCAGTAGTCTCTCCTACGAGCAGTACTTC. The whole variable domain, remainder taken from reference TRBV19 and TRBJ2-7, is DGGITQSPKYLFRKEGQNVTLSCEQNLNHDAMYWYRQDPGQGLRLIYYSQIVNDFQKGDIAEGYSVSREKKESFPLTVTSAQKNPTAFYLCASSLSYEQYFGPGTRLTVT.

This clonotype was recorded many times. The V and J genes are TRBV28 and TRBJ2-7; D gene unclear. The germline V gene has CDR1 MDHEN and CDR2 SYDVKM. This CDR3 contains 12 residues. Deletions cut 8 bases from V and 5 bases from J, with 13 bases between. The CDR3 nucleotides are TGTGCCAGCGGTAGCCTTTACAACGAGCAGTACTTC. It translates to CASGSLYNEQYF.

This clonotype was counted ten times or more. The chain links TRBV7-2 to TRBJ2-7; D gene unclear. V was clipped by 4 bases and J by 6 bases, with 13 bases between them. The CDR3 length is 13 residues. Germline V gene sequence: CDR1 SGHTA, CDR2 FQGNSA. In DNA, the CDR3 is TGTGCCAGCAGCTCCTCCCCTCCCAGCGAGCAGTACTTC. Protein: CASSSSPPSEQYF. Looking up the rest from reference TRBV7-2 and TRBJ2-7 gives the full variable domain: GAGVSQSPSNKVTEKGKDVELRCDPISGHTALYWYRQSLGQGLEFLIYFQGNSAPDKSGLPSDRFSAERTGGSVSTLTIQRTQQEDSAVYLCASSSSPPSEQYFGPGTRLTVT.

In its sample, this clonotype was seen many times. J is TRBJ1-2 and V is TRBV2; TRBD1 matches at 8 bases. Germline trimming cut 7 bases from V and 8 bases from J; bases unmatched to any gene: 9. CDR3 length: 13 amino acids. Germline lookup yields CDR1 SNHLY and CDR2 FYNNEI. CDR3 amino acids: CASTGQGAGGYTF. In nucleotides, the CDR3 is TGTGCCAGCACGGGGCAGGGGGCGGGCGGCTACACCTTC.

The chain combines TRBV4-2 with TRBJ1-4, with a tentative D call TRBD1 (6 bases). Trimming left V 3 bases short and J 11 bases short, with 13 bases between. CDR1 is LGHNA, CDR2 YNFKEQ, per germline. This CDR3 has 13 residues. The CDR3 sequence is CASSQGGGGKLFF. The CDR3 coding sequence is TGTGCCAGCAGCCAGGGGGGCGGGGGCAAACTGTTTTTT.